This T cell receptor (beta chain) was captured by sequencing in a study of radiotherapy plus CTLA-4 blockade in lung cancer. The protocol was immunoSEQ multiplex PCR, while the TCRdb copy is restricted to in-frame clones and leaves out a portion. Of under 90,000 clones in the sample, approximately 75% were seen once. Germline V gives CDR1 KGHSH, CDR2 LQKENI. CDR3 length: 18 amino acids. Trimming removed 4 bases from V and 0 bases from J, with 18 bases in between. The specimen comprised peripheral blood, sampled from a patient treated with radiotherapy plus ipilimumab. The chain uses TRBV18 and TRBJ2-2; D is unresolved. The receptor was derived from a human donor with non-small cell lung cancer that progressed on radiotherapy plus ipilimumab. The CDR3 DNA reads as TGTGCCAGCTCACTTTCCCCAACCGTCTACGCGAACACCGGGGAGCTGTTTTTT. This sequence encodes CASSLSPTVYANTGELFF.